This T cell receptor (beta chain) was identified during a study (dated by TCRdb to about 2015). Looking at the study overall: The study tested whether tumor-infiltrating Tregs in breast cancer are recruited from blood Tregs or converted in situ from other CD4+ T cell subsets. Overall study results and their limits: The larger-cohort validation was restricted to a single TCR beta V-J rearrangement rather than whole repertoires. The greatest overlap of tumor-infiltrating Treg TCR alpha and beta sequences was observed with tumor naive CD4+ T cells, followed by blood naive CD4+ T cells. In terms of TCR gene usage, tumor memory CD4+ T cells clustered together with blood and lymph node memory CD4+ cells, as well as with lymph node naive CD4+ cells.

This clonotype has more than one count but fewer than ten. Its binding antigen is unknown. No much larger clone is present one base from it, and per-base qualities are unavailable. Trimming removed 0 bases from V and 0 bases from J, leaving 6 bases between the germline ends. The CDR3 holds 14 amino acids from the cysteine to the phenylalanine. Only CDR3 DNA is held: 42 bases, read in frame from base 1. The germline V gene gives CDR1 as SGDLS and CDR2 as YYNGEE. Full-length TCR variable regions were amplified by 5' RACE PCR using constant-region reverse primers, and then by semi-nested PCR using Nested Universal Primer A. The ReliaPrep RNA Cell Miniprep System was used to extract total RNA, which was then reverse transcribed into 5'RACE-ready cDNA with the SMARTer RACE 5'/3' Kit. An Illumina MiSeq was used to sequence the full-length TCR alpha and beta libraries, which had been barcoded with multiplex adaptors. In the source study's methods: For each of nine subset-tissue groups, sequencing data from the five patients were combined, and the groups were compared by unsupervised clustering of TCR gene usage. Repertoire similarity was calculated with the Morisita-Horn index, weighting shared sequences by their contribution to each repertoire. The public reads were run again by TCRdb, first through fastp at Q25 and then through MiXCR, and only productive beta chains were kept. Identical CDR3 protein sequences are pooled into one entry, listed with their most common genes and DNA. It is TCRdb's table, rather than the study itself, that gives the V and J calls and clone size. Present in this sample are roughly 54,000 distinct CDR3 sequences, roughly 17% of which were seen just once. The top ten clones comprise 2% to 2.5% of the sample.

The Miltenyi Naive CD4+ T Cell Isolation kit was used to purify naive CD4+ T cells, and Tregs were depleted with CD25 microbeads. Tregs, naive and memory CD4+ T cells from tumor, blood and ipsilateral draining lymph nodes of about 5 breast cancer patients underwent full-length TCR alpha and beta sequencing. Ficoll density gradient centrifugation was used to isolate mononuclear cells from either lymph nodes or roughly 50 ml of peripheral blood. Sorted cell populations were confirmed by FACS to exceed 90% purity. In this chain, TRBV9 is recombined with TRBJ1-1, with an unclear D gene assignment. The material sequenced was naive CD4+ T cells sorted from blood. What the cell subset or site label conveys for this sample: naive CD4+ T cells, CD4+CD45RA+CD25-. The sequence was collected from a female donor with breast cancer. CDR3 loop: CASSVEDMNTEAFF. The DNA reads TGTGCCAGCAGCGTAGAAGATATGAACACTGAAGCTTTCTTT.